This T cell receptor beta chain was found in a study of blood T cell repertoires in COVID-19. Germline-derived CDR1 and CDR2 are MDHEN and SYDVKM. Trimming removed 5 bases from V and 0 bases from J, with 4 bases in between. CDR3 size: 13 residues. Here immunoSEQ multiplex PCR was the method, and the copy in TCRdb shows in-frame clones only, minus some. Here the sample spans under 200,000 clones, 89% being singletons. This clone occurred a few times. The chain employs TRBV28 and TRBJ2-2; unclear D gene. This receptor was taken from a woman in her late teens or twenties who had recovered from COVID-19. Sequencing input: PBMCs or T cells enriched from blood (not recorded which). The CDR3 sequence is CASSGANTGELFF. CDR3 nucleotides: TGTGCCAGCAGTGGAGCGAACACCGGGGAGCTGTTTTTT.